This T cell receptor (beta chain) was sequenced for a study of blood T cell repertoires in COVID-19. Study-level information: Sites across the United States, Italy and Spain contributed samples from acute and convalescent COVID-19. T cells, B-cell-depleted T cells, or PBMCs provided the cDNA or gDNA that served as material.

V lost 0 bases, J lost 7 bases, and 11 bases stayed unmatched. Germline CDR1 reads SGHKS; CDR2 reads YYEKEE (reference sequence). This CDR3 is 16 amino acids long. Per the original data handling: Using reference gene primer amplification, nucleated cell counts were estimated. Method: immunoSEQ multiplex PCR; TCRdb's copy keeps in-frame clones and lacks some. From that table come the V and J calls and clone size; the DNA was used to work out D and trimming. This sample has roughly 190,000 clones; around nine tenths occur once, and the top ten carry approximately 5.6%. The V call is TRBV5-5, the J call TRBJ2-7; 9 nucleotides line up with TRBD1. Specimen: peripheral blood. The sequence was collected from a woman aged 40 to 50 who had recovered from COVID-19. CDR3 region: CASSLAAGQGSLEQYF. Written as DNA, the CDR3 is TGTGCCAGCAGCTTGGCCGCGGGACAGGGTTCTTTAGAGCAGTACTTC.